This T cell receptor beta chain was found in a study of Ad26.COV2.S vaccination and SARS-CoV-2 variants. About the study: Of the COV1001 trial arms, the Ad26.COV2.S arm included the donor. Points from the study as a whole: TCR breadth and depth estimates may have understated total T cell responses. The study found similar non-spike TCR breadth in vaccine and placebo recipients. Following vaccination, spike-specific CD8+ and CD4+ T cell responses reportedly exhibited substantial breadth.

The V gene's germline CDR1 is SQVTM and CDR2 ANQGSEA. The CDR3 loop spans 13 amino acids. Between the trimmed V and J ends, which lost 7 bases and 4 bases, there was a span of 16 bases. Regarding treatment: 15 to 20 received Ad26.COV2.S at low or high dose, single or two shots; 5 received placebo; per-sample allocation not given. Sampling occurred on day 63 after the first vaccine or placebo injection. This table comes from immunoSEQ multiplex PCR, and its TCRdb copy is limited to in-frame clones, with some not included. The sample shows 200,000 to 250,000 clones, around 87% of them seen only once. This clone showed up just once. Its antigen is not known.

V usage is TRBV29-1 and J usage is TRBJ2-5; possibly TRBD2 for D (7 bases). The sample was peripheral blood, taken in a trial of Ad26.COV2.S vaccine versus placebo. The clonotype comes from a person aged 18-60 years who received the Ad26.COV2.S COVID-19 vaccine or a placebo. In nucleotides, the CDR3 is TGCAGCGCCCTATCGGGGGGCCGAGAGACCCAGTACTTC. Its translation is CSALSGGRETQYF. The variable domain in full, completed from reference TRBV29-1 and TRBJ2-5, reads SAVISQKPSRDICQRGTSLTIQCQVDSQVTMMFWYRQQPGQSLTLIATANQGSEATYESGFVIDKFPISRPNLTFSTLTVSNMSPEDSSIYLCSALSGGRETQYFGPGTRLLVL.